The following is a TCR beta chain sequence with its context. The antigen is undetermined. V was cut by 4 bases and J by 3 bases, with 11 bases left in between. The CDR3 consists of 13 residues. Germline CDR1 reads SGDLS; CDR2 reads YYNGEE. The record originates from a study of cytomegalovirus exposure and HLA in healthy donors. Overall study: There were fewer than 130 million unique TCR beta sequences, drawn from about 179 million T cells, in an earlier analysis. Whole-study findings and limits: According to an earlier analysis, most TCR beta V segments yielded productive rearrangements about 90% or about 30% of the time.

The PCR ran on 60 Vbeta and 13 Jbeta primers. Assay used: immunoSEQ multiplex PCR; TCRdb lists only in-frame clones, some missing. The table includes about 160,000 clones, approximately 79% detected once. Sequencing was performed on PBMCs. The rearrangement links TRBV9 to TRBJ2-7, with no clear D. This receptor was taken from a man aged 40-50 years in good health and CMV-seropositive. DNA of the CDR3: TGTGCCAGCAGCCCCAATAGCATCTACGAGCAGTACTTC. Translated, it gives CASSPNSIYEQYF.